This TCR beta chain was captured in a study of T cell changes during pregnancy in multiple sclerosis. Sequencing was performed with immunoSEQ multiplex PCR; in TCRdb, only in-frame clones are kept and a portion is missing. The sample holds 90,000 or so clones, about 92% seen once. The CDR3 runs to 14 residues. The germline V gene has CDR1 MGHRA and CDR2 YSYEKL. The V end was cut by 1 base, the J end by 4 bases, with 10 bases between. The sequence came from a female donor with multiple sclerosis, enrolled in a pregnancy study. V gene TRBV4-1 combines with J gene TRBJ2-5; D is possibly TRBD2 (6 bases). The sequencing here drew on peripheral blood, taken in the first trimester of pregnancy. CDR3 sequence reads: CASSQVYGRETQYF. The CDR3 DNA reads TGCGCCAGCAGCCAAGTCTACGGGAGAGAGACCCAGTACTTC.